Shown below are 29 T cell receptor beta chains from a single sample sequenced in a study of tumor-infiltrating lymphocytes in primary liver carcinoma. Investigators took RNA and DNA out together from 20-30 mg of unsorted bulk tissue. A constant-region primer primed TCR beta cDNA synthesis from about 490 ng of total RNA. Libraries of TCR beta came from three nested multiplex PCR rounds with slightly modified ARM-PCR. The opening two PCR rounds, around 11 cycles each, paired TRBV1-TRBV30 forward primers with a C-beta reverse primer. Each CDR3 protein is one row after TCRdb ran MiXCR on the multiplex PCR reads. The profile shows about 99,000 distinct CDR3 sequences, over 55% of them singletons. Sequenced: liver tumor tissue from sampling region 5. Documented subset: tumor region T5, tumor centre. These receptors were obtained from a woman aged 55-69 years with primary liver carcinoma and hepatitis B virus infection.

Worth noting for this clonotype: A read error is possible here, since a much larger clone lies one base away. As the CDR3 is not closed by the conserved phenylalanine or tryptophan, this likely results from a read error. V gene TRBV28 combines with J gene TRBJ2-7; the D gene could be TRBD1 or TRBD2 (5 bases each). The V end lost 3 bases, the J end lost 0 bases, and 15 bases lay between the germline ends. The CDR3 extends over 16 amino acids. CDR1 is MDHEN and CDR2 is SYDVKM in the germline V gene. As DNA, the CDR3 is TGTGCCAGCAGTTTCGCGTTGGGGACGAACTCCTACGAGCAGTACTTA. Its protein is CASSFALGTNSYEQYL.

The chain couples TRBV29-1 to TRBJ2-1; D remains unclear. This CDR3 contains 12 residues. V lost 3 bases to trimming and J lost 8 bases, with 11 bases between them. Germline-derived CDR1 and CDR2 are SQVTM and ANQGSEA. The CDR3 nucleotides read TGCAGCGTTGATCGGTACGGTGATGAGCAGTTCTTC. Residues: CSVDRYGDEQFF.

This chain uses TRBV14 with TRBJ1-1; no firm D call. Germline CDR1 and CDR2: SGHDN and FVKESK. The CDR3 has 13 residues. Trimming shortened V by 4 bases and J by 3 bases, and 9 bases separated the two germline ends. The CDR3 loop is CASSPSVDTEAFF. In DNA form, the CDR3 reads TGTGCCAGCAGCCCTAGTGTGGACACTGAAGCTTTCTTT.

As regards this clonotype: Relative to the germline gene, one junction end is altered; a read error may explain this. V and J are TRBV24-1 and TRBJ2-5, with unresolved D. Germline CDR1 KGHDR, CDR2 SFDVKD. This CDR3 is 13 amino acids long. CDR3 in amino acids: CDTSDFNQEIQCF. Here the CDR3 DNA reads TGTGACACCAGTGATTTCAATCAAGAGATCCAGTGCTTC.

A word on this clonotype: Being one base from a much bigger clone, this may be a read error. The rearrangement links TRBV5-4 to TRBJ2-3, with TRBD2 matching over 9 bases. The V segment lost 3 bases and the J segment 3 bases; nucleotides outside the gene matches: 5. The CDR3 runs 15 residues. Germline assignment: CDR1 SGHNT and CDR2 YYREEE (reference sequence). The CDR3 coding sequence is TGTGCCAGCAGCTGCGGGAGGGCCGGAACAGATACGCAGTATTTT. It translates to CASSCGRAGTDTQYF.

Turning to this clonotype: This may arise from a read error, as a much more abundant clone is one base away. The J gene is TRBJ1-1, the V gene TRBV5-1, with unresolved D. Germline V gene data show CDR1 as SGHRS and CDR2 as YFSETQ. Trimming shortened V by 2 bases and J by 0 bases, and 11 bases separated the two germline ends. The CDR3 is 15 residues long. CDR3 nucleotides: TGCGCCAGCAGCTTCGGCGGACTCATGAACACTGAAGCTTTCTTT. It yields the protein CASSFGGLMNTEAFF.

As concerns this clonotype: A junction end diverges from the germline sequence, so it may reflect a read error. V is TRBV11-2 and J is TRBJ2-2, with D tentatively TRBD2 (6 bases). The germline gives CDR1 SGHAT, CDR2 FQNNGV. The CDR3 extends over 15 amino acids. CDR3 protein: CVSSLGGMDTGKLFF. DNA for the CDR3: TGTGTCAGCAGCCTGGGCGGGATGGACACCGGGAAGCTGTTTTTT. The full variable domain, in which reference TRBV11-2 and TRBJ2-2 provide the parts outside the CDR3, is EAGVAQSPRYKIIEKRQSVAFWCNPISGHATLYWYQQILGQGPKLLIQFQNNGVVDDSQLPKDRFSAERLKGVDSTLKIQPAKLEDSAVYLCVSSLGGMDTGKLFFGEGSRLTVL.

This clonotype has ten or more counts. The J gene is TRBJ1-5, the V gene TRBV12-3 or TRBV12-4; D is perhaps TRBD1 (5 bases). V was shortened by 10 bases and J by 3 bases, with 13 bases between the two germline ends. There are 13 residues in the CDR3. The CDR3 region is CATQNRTNQPQHF. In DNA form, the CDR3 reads TGTGCCACCCAAAACAGGACCAATCAGCCCCAGCATTTT.

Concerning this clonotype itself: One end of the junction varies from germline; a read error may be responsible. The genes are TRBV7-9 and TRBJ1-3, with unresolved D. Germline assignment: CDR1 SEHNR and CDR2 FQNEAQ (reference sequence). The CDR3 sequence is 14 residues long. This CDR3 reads CDSSTLVSGNTIYF. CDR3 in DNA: TGTGACAGCAGCACCCTGGTCTCTGGAAACACCATATATTTT.

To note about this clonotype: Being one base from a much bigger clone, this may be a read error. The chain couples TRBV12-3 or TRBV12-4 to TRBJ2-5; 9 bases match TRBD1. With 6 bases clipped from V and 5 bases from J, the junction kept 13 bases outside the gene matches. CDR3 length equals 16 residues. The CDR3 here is CASSPLGDRDVETQYF. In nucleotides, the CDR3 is TGTGCCAGCAGCCCTCTGGGGGACAGGGATGTGGAGACCCAGTACTTC.

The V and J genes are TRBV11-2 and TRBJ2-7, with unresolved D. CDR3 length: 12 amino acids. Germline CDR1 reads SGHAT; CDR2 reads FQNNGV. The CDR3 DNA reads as TGTACCAGCAGTTACCTTGCCTACGAGCAGTACGTC. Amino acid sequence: CTSSYLAYEQYV.

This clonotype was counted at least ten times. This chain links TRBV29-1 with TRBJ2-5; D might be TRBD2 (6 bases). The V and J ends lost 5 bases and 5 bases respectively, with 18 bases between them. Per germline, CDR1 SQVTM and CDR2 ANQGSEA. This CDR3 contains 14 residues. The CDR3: CSVIKPGAGETQYF. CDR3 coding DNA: TGCAGCGTTATCAAACCGGGAGCAGGGGAGACCCAGTACTTC.

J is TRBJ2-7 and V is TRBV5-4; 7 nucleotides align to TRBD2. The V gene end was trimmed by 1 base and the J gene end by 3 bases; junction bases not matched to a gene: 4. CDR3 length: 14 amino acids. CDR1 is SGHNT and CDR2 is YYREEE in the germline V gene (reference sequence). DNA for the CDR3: TGTGCCAGCAGCTTGTGTCTAGCGGACTACGAGCAGTACTTC. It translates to CASSLCLADYEQYF.

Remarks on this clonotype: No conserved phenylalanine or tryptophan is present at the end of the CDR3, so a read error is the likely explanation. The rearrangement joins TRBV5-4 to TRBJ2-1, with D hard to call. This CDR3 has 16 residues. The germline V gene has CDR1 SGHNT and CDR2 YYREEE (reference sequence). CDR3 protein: CVSSLSVSGSYNEQFS. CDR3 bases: TGTGTCAGCAGCTTGAGTGTCTCGGGTTCCTACAATGAGCAGTTCTCC.

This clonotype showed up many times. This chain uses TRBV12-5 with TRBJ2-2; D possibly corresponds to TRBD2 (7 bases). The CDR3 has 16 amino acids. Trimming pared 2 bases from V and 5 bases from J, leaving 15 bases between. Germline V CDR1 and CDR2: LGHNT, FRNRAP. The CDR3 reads CASGLKGGARTGELFF. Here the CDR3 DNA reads TGTGCTAGTGGTTTGAAGGGGGGGGCCAGGACCGGGGAGCTGTTTTTT.

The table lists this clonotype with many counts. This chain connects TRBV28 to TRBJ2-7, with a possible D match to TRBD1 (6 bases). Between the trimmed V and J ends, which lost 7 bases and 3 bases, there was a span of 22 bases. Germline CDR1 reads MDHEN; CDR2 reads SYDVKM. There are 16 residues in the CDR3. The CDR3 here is CASTYSHPGTSYEQYF. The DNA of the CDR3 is TGTGCCAGCACCTATTCCCACCCCGGGACAAGCTACGAGCAGTACTTC.

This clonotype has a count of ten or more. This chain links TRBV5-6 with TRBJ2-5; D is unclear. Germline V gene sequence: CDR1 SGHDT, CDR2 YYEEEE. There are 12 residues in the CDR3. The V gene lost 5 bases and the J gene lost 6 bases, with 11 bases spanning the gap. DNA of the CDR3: TGTGCCAGCAGTACCAGGACCAAGACCCAGTACTTC. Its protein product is CASSTRTKTQYF. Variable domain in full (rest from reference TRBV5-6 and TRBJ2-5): DAGVTQSPTHLIKTRGQQVTLRCSPKSGHDTVSWYQQALGQGPQFIFQYYEEEERQRGNFPDRFSGHQFPNYSSELNVNALLLGDSALYLCASSTRTKTQYFGPGTRLLVL.

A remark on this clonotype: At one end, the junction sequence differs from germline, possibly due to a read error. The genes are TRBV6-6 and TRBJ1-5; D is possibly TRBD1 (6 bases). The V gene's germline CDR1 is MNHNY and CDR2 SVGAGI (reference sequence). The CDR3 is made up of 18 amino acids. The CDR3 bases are TGTGCGAGCAGTTACGGTGGACAGATACAGGGAAGCAATCAGCCCCAGCATTTT. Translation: CASSYGGQIQGSNQPQHF.

The CDR3 loop is CASSQDRGSGTDMAYF. The CDR3 DNA is TGTGCCAGCAGCCAAGATCGGGGTAGCGGGACAGATATGGCGTATTTT. V is TRBV4-2 and J is TRBJ2-3; tentatively, D is TRBD2 (8 bases). This CDR3 comprises 16 residues. Per germline, CDR1 LGHNA and CDR2 YNFKEQ. V lost 0 bases to trimming and J lost 14 bases, with 24 bases between them.

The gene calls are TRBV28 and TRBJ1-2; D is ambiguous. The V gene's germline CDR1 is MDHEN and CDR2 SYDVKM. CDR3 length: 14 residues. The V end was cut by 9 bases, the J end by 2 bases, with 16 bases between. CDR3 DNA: TGTGCCAGTAGTATACTCAACAAGAACTATGGCTACACCTTC. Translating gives CASSILNKNYGYTF.

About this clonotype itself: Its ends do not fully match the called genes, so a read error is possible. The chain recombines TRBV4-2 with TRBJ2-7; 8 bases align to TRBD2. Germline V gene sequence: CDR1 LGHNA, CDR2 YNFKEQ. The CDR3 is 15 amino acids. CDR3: CVSSQATSASYEQYF. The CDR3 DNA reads TGTGTCAGCAGCCAAGCGACTAGCGCCTCTTACGAGCAGTACTTC.

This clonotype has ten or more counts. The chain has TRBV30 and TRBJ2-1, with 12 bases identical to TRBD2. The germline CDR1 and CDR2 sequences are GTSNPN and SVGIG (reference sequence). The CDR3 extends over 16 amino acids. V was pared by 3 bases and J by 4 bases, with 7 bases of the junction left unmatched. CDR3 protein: CAWRPSGLAGYNEQFF. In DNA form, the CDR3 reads TGTGCCTGGAGGCCTTCGGGACTAGCGGGTTACAATGAGCAGTTCTTC.

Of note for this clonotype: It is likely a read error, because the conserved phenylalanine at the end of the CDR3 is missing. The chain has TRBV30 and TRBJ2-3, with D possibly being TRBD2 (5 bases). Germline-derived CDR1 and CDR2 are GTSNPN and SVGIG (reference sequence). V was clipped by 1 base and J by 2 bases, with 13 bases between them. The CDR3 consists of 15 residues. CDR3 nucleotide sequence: TGTGCCTGGAGTGATAGCGTGACGATCACAGATACGCAGTATCTT. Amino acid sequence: CAWSDSVTITDTQYL.

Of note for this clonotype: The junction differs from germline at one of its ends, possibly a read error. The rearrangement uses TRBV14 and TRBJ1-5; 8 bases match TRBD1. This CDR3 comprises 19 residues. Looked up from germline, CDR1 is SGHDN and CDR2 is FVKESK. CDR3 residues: CVSSQIQLGGRGPYQPQHF. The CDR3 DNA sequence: TGTGTCAGCAGCCAAATACAATTGGGGGGCAGGGGGCCATATCAGCCCCAGCATTTT.

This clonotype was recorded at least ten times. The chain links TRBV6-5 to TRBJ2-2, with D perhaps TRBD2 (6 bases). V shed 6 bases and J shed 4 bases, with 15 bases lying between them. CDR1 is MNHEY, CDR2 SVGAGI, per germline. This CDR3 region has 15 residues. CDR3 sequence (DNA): TGTGCCAGCAGACACCGGACTACCCTCACCGGGGAGCTGTTTTTT. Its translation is CASRHRTTLTGELFF.

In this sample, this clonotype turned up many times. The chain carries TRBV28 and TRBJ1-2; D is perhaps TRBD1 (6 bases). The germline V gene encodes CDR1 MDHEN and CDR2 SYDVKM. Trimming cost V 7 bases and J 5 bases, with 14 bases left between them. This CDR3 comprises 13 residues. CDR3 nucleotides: TGTGCCAGCACAACAGGGCCCTTATATGGCTACACCTTC. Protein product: CASTTGPLYGYTF.

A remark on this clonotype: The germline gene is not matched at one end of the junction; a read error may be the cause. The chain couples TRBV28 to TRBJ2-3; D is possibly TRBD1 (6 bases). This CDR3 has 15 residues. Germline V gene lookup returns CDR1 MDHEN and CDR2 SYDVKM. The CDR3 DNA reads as TGTGCCAGCAGTCACCGGGCAGGGGTGACAGGTACGCAGTATTTT. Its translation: CASSHRAGVTGTQYF. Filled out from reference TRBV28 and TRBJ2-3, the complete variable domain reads DVKVTQSSRYLVKRTGEKVFLECVQDMDHENMFWYRQDPGLGLRLIYFSYDVKMKEKGDIPEGYSVSREKKERFSLILESASTNQTSMYLCASSHRAGVTGTQYFGPGTRLTVL.

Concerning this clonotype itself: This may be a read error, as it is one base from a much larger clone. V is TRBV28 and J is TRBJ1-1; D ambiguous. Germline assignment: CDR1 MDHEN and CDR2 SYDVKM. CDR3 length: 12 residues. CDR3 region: CASRVVNSEAFF. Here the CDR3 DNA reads TGTGCCAGCAGGGTGGTGAACAGTGAAGCTTTCTTT.

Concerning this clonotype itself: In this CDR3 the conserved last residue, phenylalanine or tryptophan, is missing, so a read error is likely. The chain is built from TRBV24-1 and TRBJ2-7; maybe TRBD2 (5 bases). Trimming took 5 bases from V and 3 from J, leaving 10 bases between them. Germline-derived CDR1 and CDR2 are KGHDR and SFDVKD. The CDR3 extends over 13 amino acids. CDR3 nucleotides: TGTGCCACCAGTGTTCGGGATAACTACGAGCAGTACTTA. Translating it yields CATSVRDNYEQYL.